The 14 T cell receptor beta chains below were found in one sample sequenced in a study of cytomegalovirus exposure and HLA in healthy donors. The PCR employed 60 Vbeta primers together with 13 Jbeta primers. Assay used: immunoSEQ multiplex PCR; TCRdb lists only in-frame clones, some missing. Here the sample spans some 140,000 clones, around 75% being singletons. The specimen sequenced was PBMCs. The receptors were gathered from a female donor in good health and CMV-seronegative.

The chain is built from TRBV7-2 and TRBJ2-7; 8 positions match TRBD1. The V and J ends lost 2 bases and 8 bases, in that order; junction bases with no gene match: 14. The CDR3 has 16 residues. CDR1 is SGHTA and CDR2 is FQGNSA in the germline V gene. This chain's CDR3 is CASSLMIGTGATQQYF. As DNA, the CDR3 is TGTGCCAGCAGCTTAATGATCGGGACAGGAGCTACTCAGCAGTACTTC.

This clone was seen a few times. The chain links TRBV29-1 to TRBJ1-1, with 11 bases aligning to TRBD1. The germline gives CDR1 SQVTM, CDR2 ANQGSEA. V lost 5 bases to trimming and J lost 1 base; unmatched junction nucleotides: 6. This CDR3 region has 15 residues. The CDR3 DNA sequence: TGCAGCGTTCTTGGACAGGGGGCTAGGAACACTGAAGCTTTCTTT. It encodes CSVLGQGARNTEAFF. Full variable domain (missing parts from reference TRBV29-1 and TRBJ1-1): SAVISQKPSRDICQRGTSLTIQCQVDSQVTMMFWYRQQPGQSLTLIATANQGSEATYESGFVIDKFPISRPNLTFSTLTVSNMSPEDSSIYLCSVLGQGARNTEAFFGQGTRLTVV.

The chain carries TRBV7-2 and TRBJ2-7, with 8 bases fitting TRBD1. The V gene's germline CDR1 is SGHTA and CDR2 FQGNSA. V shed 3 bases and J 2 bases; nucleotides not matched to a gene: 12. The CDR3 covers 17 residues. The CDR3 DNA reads TGTGCCAGCAGCTTCCACCGCCCCGACAGGGGCCCCTACGAGCAGTACTTC. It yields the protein CASSFHRPDRGPYEQYF.

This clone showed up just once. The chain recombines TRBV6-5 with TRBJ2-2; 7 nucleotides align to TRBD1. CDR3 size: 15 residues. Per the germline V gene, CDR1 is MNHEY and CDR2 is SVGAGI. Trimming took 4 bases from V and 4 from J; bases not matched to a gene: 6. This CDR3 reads CASSFSQGSTGELFF. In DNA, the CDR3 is TGTGCCAGCAGTTTCTCACAGGGGAGCACCGGGGAGCTGTTTTTT.

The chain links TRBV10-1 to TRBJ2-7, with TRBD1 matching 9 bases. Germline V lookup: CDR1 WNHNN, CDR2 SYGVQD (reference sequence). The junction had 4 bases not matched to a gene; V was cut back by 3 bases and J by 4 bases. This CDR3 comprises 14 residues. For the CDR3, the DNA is TGCGCCAGCAGTGAAGGGACAGGGTGGTACGAGCAGTACTTC. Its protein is CASSEGTGWYEQYF.

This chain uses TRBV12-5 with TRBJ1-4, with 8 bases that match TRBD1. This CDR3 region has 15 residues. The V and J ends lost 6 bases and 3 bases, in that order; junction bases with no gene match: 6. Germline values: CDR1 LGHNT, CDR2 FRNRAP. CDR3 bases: TGTGCTAGTGGCCTGGGGGGACAGGCTAATGAAAAACTGTTTTTT. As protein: CASGLGGQANEKLFF.

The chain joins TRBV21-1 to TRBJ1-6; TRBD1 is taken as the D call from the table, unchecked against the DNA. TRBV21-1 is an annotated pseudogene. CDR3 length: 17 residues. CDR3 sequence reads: CASSKALLGQFSSPLHF. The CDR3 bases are TGTGCCAGCAGCAAAGCCCTCTTGGGCCAGTTTAGTTCACCCCTCCACTTT.

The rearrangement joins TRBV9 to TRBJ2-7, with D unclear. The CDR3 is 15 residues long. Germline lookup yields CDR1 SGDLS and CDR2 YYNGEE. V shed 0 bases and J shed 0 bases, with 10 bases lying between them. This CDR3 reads CASSVGPDFSYEQYF. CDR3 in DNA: TGTGCCAGCAGCGTAGGCCCAGATTTCTCCTACGAGCAGTACTTC. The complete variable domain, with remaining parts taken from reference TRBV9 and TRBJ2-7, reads DSGVTQTPKHLITATGQRVTLRCSPRSGDLSVYWYQQSLDQGLQFLIQYYNGEERAKGNILERFSAQQFPDLHSELNLSSLELGDSALYFCASSVGPDFSYEQYFGPGTRLTVT.

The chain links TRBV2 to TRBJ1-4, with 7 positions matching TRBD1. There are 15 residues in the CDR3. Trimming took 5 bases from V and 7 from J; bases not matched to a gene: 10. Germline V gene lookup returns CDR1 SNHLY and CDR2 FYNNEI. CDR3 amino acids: CASSSTGVGGEKLFF. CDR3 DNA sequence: TGTGCCAGCAGTTCTACAGGGGTAGGGGGTGAAAAACTGTTTTTT.

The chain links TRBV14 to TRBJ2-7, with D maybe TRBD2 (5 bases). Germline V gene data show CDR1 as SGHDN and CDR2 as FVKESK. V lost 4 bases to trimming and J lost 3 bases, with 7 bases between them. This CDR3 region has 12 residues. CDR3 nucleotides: TGTGCCAGCAGCCCCGGACTCTACGAGCAGTACTTC. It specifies CASSPGLYEQYF. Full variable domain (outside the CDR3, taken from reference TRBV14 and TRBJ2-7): EAGVTQFPSHSVIEKGQTVTLRCDPISGHDNLYWYRRVMGKEIKFLLHFVKESKQDESGMPNNRFLAERTGGTYSTLKVQPAELEDSGVYFCASSPGLYEQYFGPGTRLTVT.

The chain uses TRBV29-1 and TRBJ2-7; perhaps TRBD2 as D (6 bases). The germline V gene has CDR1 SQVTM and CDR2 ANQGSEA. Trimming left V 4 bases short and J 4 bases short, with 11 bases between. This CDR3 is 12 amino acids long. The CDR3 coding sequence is TGCAGCGTTGTCTCCGGGGGTTACGAGCAGTACTTC. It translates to CSVVSGGYEQYF.

The CDR3 region is CSATGGADQGNGYTF. For the CDR3, the DNA is TGCAGCGCCACCGGCGGGGCAGACCAAGGGAATGGCTACACCTTC. This chain links TRBV29-1 with TRBJ1-2; tentative D call: TRBD1 (5 bases). The CDR3 has 15 residues. The germline CDR1 and CDR2 sequences are SQVTM and ANQGSEA. V was shortened by 7 bases and J by 6 bases, with 24 bases between the two germline ends.

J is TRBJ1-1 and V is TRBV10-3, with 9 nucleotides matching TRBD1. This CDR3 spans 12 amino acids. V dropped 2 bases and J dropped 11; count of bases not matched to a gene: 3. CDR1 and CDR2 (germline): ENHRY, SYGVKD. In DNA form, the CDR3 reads TGTGCCATCAGTGAGGGGACAGGGTTCGCTTTCTTT. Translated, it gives CAISEGTGFAFF.

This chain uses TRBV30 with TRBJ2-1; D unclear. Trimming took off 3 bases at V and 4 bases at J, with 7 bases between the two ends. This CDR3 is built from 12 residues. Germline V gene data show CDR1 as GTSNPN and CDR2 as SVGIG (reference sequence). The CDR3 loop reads CAWRRRYNEQFF. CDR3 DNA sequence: TGTGCCTGGAGACGGCGGTACAATGAGCAGTTCTTC.